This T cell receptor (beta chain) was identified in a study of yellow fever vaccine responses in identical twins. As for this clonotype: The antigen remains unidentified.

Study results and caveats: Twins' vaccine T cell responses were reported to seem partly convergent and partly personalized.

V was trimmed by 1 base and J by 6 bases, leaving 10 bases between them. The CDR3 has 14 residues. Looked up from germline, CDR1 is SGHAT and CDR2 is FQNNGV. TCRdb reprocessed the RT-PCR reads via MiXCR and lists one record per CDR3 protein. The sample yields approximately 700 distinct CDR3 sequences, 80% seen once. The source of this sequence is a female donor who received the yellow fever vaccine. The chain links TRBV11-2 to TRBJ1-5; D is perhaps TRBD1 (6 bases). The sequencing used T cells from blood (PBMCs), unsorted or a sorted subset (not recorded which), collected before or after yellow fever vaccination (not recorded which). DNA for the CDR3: TGTGCCAGCAGCTTAGGGGGGCGCGGTCAGCCCCAGCATTTT. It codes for CASSLGGRGQPQHF.